The 17 T cell receptor beta chains below all came from one sample that was sequenced in a study of T cells in narcolepsy. Some clones are missing from TCRdb's copy, which holds only in-frame ones; the method was immunoSEQ multiplex PCR. Of about 27,000 clones listed, about four fifths are singletons. Sequenced material: memory (CD45RA-) CD4+ T cells from blood. The source is a human donor in good health.

The CDR3 sequence is CAIRGDRGLQTQYF. CDR3 coding DNA: TGTGCCATCAGAGGGGACAGGGGATTACAGACCCAGTACTTC. This chain connects TRBV10-3 to TRBJ2-5; 10 bases fit TRBD1. Germline V lookup: CDR1 ENHRY, CDR2 SYGVKD. The length of the CDR3 is 14 residues. Trimming at V came to 6 bases and at J to 6 bases, leaving 7 bases not matched to a gene.

The chain uses TRBV7-2 and TRBJ1-1; D perhaps matches TRBD1 (5 bases). The CDR3 runs 15 residues. Trimming took off 5 bases at V and 3 bases at J, with 16 bases between the two ends. CDR1 and CDR2 (germline): SGHTA, FQGNSA. CDR3 coding DNA: TGTGCCAGCAGCGCCCCCGTTGACAGCTACACTGAAGCTTTCTTT. Translation: CASSAPVDSYTEAFF. The whole variable domain, filled in from reference TRBV7-2 and TRBJ1-1, reads GAGVSQSPSNKVTEKGKDVELRCDPISGHTALYWYRQSLGQGLEFLIYFQGNSAPDKSGLPSDRFSAERTGGSVSTLTIQRTQQEDSAVYLCASSAPVDSYTEAFFGQGTRLTVV.

This chain links TRBV28 with TRBJ1-4; TRBD1 agrees at 8 bases. The J segment lost 6 bases and the V segment lost 6 bases, leaving 6 bases of the junction unmatched. This CDR3 has 14 amino acids. Germline loops: CDR1 MDHEN, CDR2 SYDVKM. DNA of the CDR3: TGTGCCAGCAGACTTCAGGGGGCTTATGAAAAACTGTTTTTT. Translating it yields CASRLQGAYEKLFF. The variable domain in full, with the rest retrieved from reference TRBV28 and TRBJ1-4, is DVKVTQSSRYLVKRTGEKVFLECVQDMDHENMFWYRQDPGLGLRLIYFSYDVKMKEKGDIPEGYSVSREKKERFSLILESASTNQTSMYLCASRLQGAYEKLFFGSGTQLSVL.

Concerning this clone itself: The sample holds other DNA sequences that translate to the same CDR3. The J gene is TRBJ2-2, the V gene TRBV5-1, with D maybe TRBD1 (6 bases). CDR3 length: 17 amino acids. Trimming removed 0 bases from V and 0 bases from J, with 12 bases in between. The V gene's germline CDR1 is SGHRS and CDR2 YFSETQ. Here the CDR3 reads CASSLGHRDANTGELFF. The CDR3 coding sequence is TGCGCCAGCAGCTTGGGCCACAGGGACGCGAACACCGGGGAGCTGTTTTTT.

The genes are TRBV14 and TRBJ2-2, with unresolved D. The CDR3 is 15 amino acids. Looked up from germline, CDR1 is SGHDN and CDR2 is FVKESK. Trimming stripped 1 base from V and 2 bases from J, with 8 bases between. The CDR3 nucleotides are TGTGCCAGCAGCCAAGGACTGATTAACACCGGGGAGCTGTTTTTT. Protein product: CASSQGLINTGELFF.

This chain connects TRBV5-1 to TRBJ1-3; D perhaps matches TRBD1 (6 bases). Germline-derived CDR1 and CDR2 are SGHRS and YFSETQ. CDR3 length equals 14 residues. Trimming removed 2 bases at V and 4 bases at J, with 10 bases between. Here the CDR3 reads CASSFAGEGNTIYF. CDR3 coding DNA: TGCGCCAGCAGCTTTGCAGGGGAGGGAAACACCATATATTTT.

V usage is TRBV5-1 and J usage is TRBJ2-3; D tentatively fits TRBD1 or TRBD2 (5 bases each). Germline lookup yields CDR1 SGHRS and CDR2 YFSETQ. The CDR3 consists of 15 residues. V was clipped by 0 bases and J by 3 bases, with 11 bases between them. This CDR3 reads CASSLGTGQTDTQYF. The CDR3 DNA reads TGCGCCAGCAGCTTGGGAACGGGGCAGACAGATACGCAGTATTTT.

The chain is built from TRBV4-2 and TRBJ1-6; 8 bases align to TRBD1. The CDR3 is 16 residues long. Germline loops: CDR1 LGHNA, CDR2 YNFKEQ. V shed 4 bases, J shed 7 bases, and the junction held 9 bases outside the gene matches. The CDR3 loop reads CASSRDPRGQNSPLHF. CDR3 nucleotide sequence: TGTGCCAGCAGCCGAGACCCCAGGGGGCAAAATTCACCCCTCCACTTT.

V is TRBV6-5 and J is TRBJ1-1; 9 nucleotides agree with TRBD1. V was pared by 8 bases and J by 4 bases, with 8 bases of the junction left unmatched. Germline V gene sequence: CDR1 MNHEY, CDR2 SVGAGI. This CDR3 has 14 amino acids. The CDR3 region is CASGDRARGTEAFF. CDR3 sequence (DNA): TGTGCCAGCGGGGACAGGGCGAGAGGCACTGAAGCTTTCTTT.

V is TRBV18 and J is TRBJ2-7; 11 nucleotides agree with TRBD2. V lost 2 bases to trimming and J lost 0 bases; unmatched junction nucleotides: 12. This CDR3 comprises 19 residues. Per germline, CDR1 KGHSH and CDR2 LQKENI. The CDR3 DNA reads as TGTGCCAGCTCACCAGGTCTAGCGGGGGGACAGACCTCCTCCTACGAGCAGTACTTC. Amino acid sequence: CASSPGLAGGQTSSYEQYF.

The chain is built from TRBV7-2 and TRBJ2-7, with 10 bases fitting TRBD1. The germline gives CDR1 SGHTA, CDR2 FQGNSA. The trim removed 3 bases at V and 5 bases at J, leaving 7 bases unmatched. The CDR3 runs 15 residues. The CDR3 protein is CASSFSGTGVNEQYF. Here the CDR3 DNA reads TGTGCCAGCAGCTTTTCCGGGACAGGGGTCAACGAGCAGTACTTC.

The V and J genes are TRBV7-8 and TRBJ2-3; no firm D call. Trimming stripped 5 bases from V and 3 bases from J, with 6 bases between. Germline CDR1 reads SGHVS; CDR2 reads FQNEAQ. The CDR3 is 12 residues long. Written as DNA, the CDR3 is TGTGCCAGCAGCGGCGGTACAGATACGCAGTATTTT. Protein sequence: CASSGGTDTQYF.

This sequence joins TRBV27 and TRBJ1-3; possible D gene TRBD1, 5 bases. V lost 6 bases and J lost 4, with 10 bases in between. Germline CDR1 is MNHEY and CDR2 is SMNVEV (reference sequence). The CDR3 covers 13 residues. In nucleotides, the CDR3 is TGTGCCAGCAGCTGGGGGGACGGAAACACCATATATTTT. Translating it yields CASSWGDGNTIYF.

The chain links TRBV27 to TRBJ2-7; the match to TRBD2 covers 12 bases. V lost 5 bases and J lost 0; bases outside the gene matches: 2. The CDR3 is made up of 15 amino acids. Germline CDR1 is MNHEY and CDR2 is SMNVEV (reference sequence). The CDR3 reads CASSPTSGGSYEQYF. The CDR3, as DNA: TGTGCCAGCAGTCCGACTAGCGGGGGCTCCTACGAGCAGTACTTC.

V gene TRBV2 combines with J gene TRBJ1-5; maybe TRBD1 (6 bases). The V gene lost 7 bases and the J gene lost 5 bases, with 15 bases spanning the gap. The CDR3 length is 14 residues. Germline values: CDR1 SNHLY, CDR2 FYNNEI. The CDR3: CASTRRGIDQPQHF. The CDR3 DNA sequence: TGTGCCAGCACCCGGAGGGGGATTGATCAGCCCCAGCATTTT. Full variable domain (remainder filled in from reference TRBV2 and TRBJ1-5): EPEVTQTPSHQVTQMGQEVILRCVPISNHLYFYWYRQILGQKVEFLVSFYNNEISEKSEIFDDQFSVERPDGSNFTLKIRSTKLEDSAMYFCASTRRGIDQPQHFGDGTRLSIL.

J is TRBJ1-4 and V is TRBV28; D is possibly TRBD1 (6 bases). Germline V gives CDR1 MDHEN, CDR2 SYDVKM. Trimming left V 5 bases short and J 3 bases short, with 16 bases between. This CDR3 comprises 16 residues. The CDR3 is CASSLLQRGANEKLFF. In nucleotides, the CDR3 is TGTGCCAGCAGTCTGCTACAGAGGGGGGCTAATGAAAAACTGTTTTTT. The whole variable domain, remainder taken from reference TRBV28 and TRBJ1-4, is DVKVTQSSRYLVKRTGEKVFLECVQDMDHENMFWYRQDPGLGLRLIYFSYDVKMKEKGDIPEGYSVSREKKERFSLILESASTNQTSMYLCASSLLQRGANEKLFFGSGTQLSVL.

This chain joins TRBV6-1 and TRBJ1-2; 8 bases agree with TRBD1. This CDR3 is built from 14 residues. Germline loops: CDR1 MNHNS, CDR2 SASEGT. V was pared by 6 bases and J by 7 bases, with 10 bases of the junction left unmatched. In DNA, the CDR3 is TGTGCCAGCAGAGCGGACAGGGTGAGCGGTGGCTACACCTTC. It codes for CASRADRVSGGYTF.